This T cell receptor beta chain comes out of a study of blood T cell repertoires in COVID-19 (dated by TCRdb to about 2020). About the full investigation: The collaborator samples originated in the United States, Italy and Spain and spanned the acute and convalescent phases of COVID-19. The prospective study material was composed of cDNA or gDNA derived from T cells, B-cell-depleted T cells, or PBMCs. A de-identified subject ID, COVID-19 status, age in years and sex were almost always included in the sample metadata. The repertoires were made available in a free public database intended to serve as a resource for research on the immune response to SARS-CoV-2. Samples came from the ongoing ImmuneRACE study (first 160 participants) plus 1,254 subjects from 6 global collaborators. The dataset comprised deeply sampled blood TCRbeta repertoires from subjects exposed to, actively infected with, or recovered from COVID-19. Where available, HLA class I and class II types were taken from metadata supplied by the sample provider and were not determined by assay-based typing. General findings and caveats noted by the study authors: The amount of clinical and demographic metadata varied by source and participant and was provided uncurated.

For this clone: Its antigen is currently not known. No per-base quality is available; no much larger clone lies one base away.

Whole blood was collected in K2EDTA tubes by collaborating institutions according to the institutions' own protocols. For TCRbeta analysis, collaborator samples were shipped as frozen whole blood, as isolated PBMCs, or as DNA extracted from either sample type. The CDR3 numbers 17 residues from cysteine through phenylalanine. Of all the DNA, just the CDR3 is kept, 51 bases in frame from base 1. Reading the germline V gene gives CDR1 SGHVS and CDR2 FNYEAQ. V is cut back by 2 bases and J by 2 bases, with 10 bases in the junction unmatched. TCRbeta CDR3 regions were amplified from genomic DNA using the immunoSEQ Assay, a bias-controlled multiplex PCR. Per the source publication's procedure: Within the assay, amplification of reference gene primers was used to estimate how many nucleated cells each sample contained. To quantify the absolute abundance of each unique TCRbeta CDR3 rearrangement, sequence reads were collapsed and filtered. Productive Simpson clonality was computed per sample as the square root of Simpson's diversity index over productive rearrangements. Here the immuneACCESS table is served through TCRdb, limited to in-frame sequences with V and J called. Missing clones are a known gap in these copies; in checked studies unresolved V genes cover under half, and the rest lacks a known reason. V and J calls and clone size are copied from that table; D and trimming were computed from the DNA. The sample table holds about 150,000 clones, of which 75% to 90% were seen once. Roughly 3.2% of the sample goes to the ten largest clones.

The TCR originated in a woman in her fifties or sixties with active COVID-19. The rearranged chain carries TRBV7-6 and TRBJ2-3; 7 bases in between match TRBD2. The sequencing sample was made of peripheral blood. The nucleotides read TGTGCCAGCAGCTTACGCGGGGGTAGTGGGGTCACAGATACGCAGTATTTT. Translated, it gives CASSLRGGSGVTDTQYF.